The 10 T cell receptor beta chains in this list originate from one sample, sequenced in a study. One entry per CDR3 protein, called by TCRdb with MiXCR from the RT-PCR reads. The sample lists more than 600,000 distinct CDR3 sequences, 14% occurring once. The specimen sequenced was memory CD4+ T cells from blood. The receptor set was obtained from a female donor in good health, serving as a healthy control.

The chain couples TRBV7-3 to TRBJ2-2; 8 bases fit TRBD1. The CDR3 contains 16 residues. V was pared by 4 bases and J by 2 bases, with 6 bases of the junction left unmatched. Per the germline V gene, CDR1 is SGHTA and CDR2 is FQGTGA. CDR3 residues: CASSYDRGLNTGELFF. The CDR3 DNA is TGTGCCAGCAGCTACGACAGGGGCCTCAACACCGGGGAGCTGTTTTTT.

This clonotype showed up many times. The rearrangement uses TRBV6-5 and TRBJ2-1; no reliable D call. Per germline, CDR1 MNHEY and CDR2 SVGAGI. V was clipped by 2 bases and J by 3 bases, with 14 bases between them. The CDR3 loop spans 16 amino acids. The CDR3, as DNA: TGTGCCAGCAGTTACGGGAATGCACGCCTCTACAATGAGCAGTTCTTC. Its protein product is CASSYGNARLYNEQFF.

This clonotype was counted between two and nine times. The chain uses TRBV25-1 and TRBJ2-2; TRBD1 aligns across 9 bases. This CDR3 region has 15 residues. Germline assignment: CDR1 MGHDK and CDR2 SYGVNS. The V segment lost 10 bases and the J segment 3 bases; nucleotides outside the gene matches: 9. The CDR3 nucleotides read TGTGCCACCGAGAGGACAGGGGACTACACCGGGGAGCTGTTTTTT. Amino acids: CATERTGDYTGELFF.

The rearrangement joins TRBV6-5 to TRBJ1-1; 8 bases are a match to TRBD1. The CDR3 runs to 15 residues. CDR1 and CDR2 from the germline V gene are MNHEY and SVGAGI. The ends lost 6 bases at V and 3 bases at J; junction bases unmatched: 9. This chain's CDR3 is CASREQGVMHTEAFF. Written as DNA, the CDR3 is TGTGCCAGCAGAGAACAGGGGGTCATGCACACTGAAGCTTTCTTT.

This clonotype was observed a handful of times. J is TRBJ2-2 and V is TRBV28; D call uncertain. Trimming took off 11 bases at V and 3 bases at J, with 13 bases between the two ends. CDR1 and CDR2 (germline): MDHEN, SYDVKM. This CDR3 has 13 amino acids. This CDR3 reads CAALRQDTGELFF. In DNA, the CDR3 is TGTGCCGCCCTTAGGCAGGACACCGGGGAGCTGTTTTTT.

V and J are TRBV15 and TRBJ2-7; no clear D. The length of the CDR3 is 15 residues. The V gene lost 1 base and the J gene lost 2 bases, with 12 bases spanning the gap. In germline, CDR1 is LNHNV, CDR2 YYDKDF (reference sequence). The CDR3: CATSRGSYGTYEQYF. CDR3 nucleotide sequence: TGTGCCACCAGCAGAGGAAGCTACGGTACCTACGAGCAGTACTTC.

J is TRBJ2-2 and V is TRBV7-2; 9 bases map to TRBD2. The CDR3 loop spans 16 amino acids. The ends lost 5 bases at V and 6 bases at J; junction bases unmatched: 10. Germline CDR1 reads SGHTA; CDR2 reads FQGNSA. CDR3 amino acids: CASSPPGLASAGELFF. CDR3 in DNA: TGTGCCAGCAGCCCTCCGGGACTAGCTTCTGCCGGGGAGCTGTTTTTT.

This clonotype was seen many times. The chain joins TRBV29-1 to TRBJ2-7; TRBD2 agrees at 7 bases. CDR1 is SQVTM and CDR2 is ANQGSEA in the germline V gene. This CDR3 comprises 14 residues. Trimming removed 7 bases from V and 3 bases from J; junction bases left unmatched: 12. The CDR3 protein is CSAGGGAGSYEQYF. The CDR3 coding sequence is TGCAGCGCCGGGGGAGGAGCGGGGAGCTACGAGCAGTACTTC.

The V and J genes are TRBV18 and TRBJ1-6; 9 positions match TRBD1. V was pared by 4 bases and J by 8 bases, with 9 bases of the junction left unmatched. The CDR3 sequence is 16 residues long. Per germline, CDR1 KGHSH and CDR2 LQKENI. The DNA for the CDR3 is TGTGCCAGCTCACAGGGACAGGGAGGAATAGATTCACCCCTCCACTTT. Its translation is CASSQGQGGIDSPLHF.

This clonotype was picked up many times. The V call is TRBV20-1, the J call TRBJ2-3; 9 nucleotides agree with TRBD2. V was pared by 0 bases and J by 6 bases, with 4 bases of the junction left unmatched. The CDR3 runs 14 residues. Germline V gene lookup returns CDR1 DFQATT and CDR2 SNEGSKA (reference sequence). CDR3 DNA sequence: TGCAGTGCTAGAGATGGGCTAGCGGGGGATACGCAGTATTTT. Encoded protein: CSARDGLAGDTQYF.